This T cell receptor (beta chain) was sequenced for a study of CD8 T cells in Susac syndrome. Study-level points and caveats: The CD4+ T cell repertoires from Susac syndrome exhibited no clonal expansion.

This clonotype was observed once. Its cognate antigen is unknown. cDNA came from 0.5 to 1 ug RNA primed by random hexamers. TCRdb reprocessed the immunoSEQ multiplex PCR reads with MiXCR, giving one entry per CDR3 protein. The top ten clones hold approximately 0.09% of a sample with roughly 190,000 distinct CDR3 sequences, roughly nine tenths of them seen once. CDR3 length: 14 amino acids. Germline CDR1 reads MNHEY; CDR2 reads SVGEGT. Trimming removed 5 bases from V and 4 bases from J, with 15 bases in between. Peripheral blood CD8+ and CD4+ T cells were profiled by TCR beta sequencing. Fulfillment of recently defined diagnostic criteria for definite or probable disease was shown by the patients with Susac syndrome.

This TCR derives from a human donor with Susac syndrome. J is TRBJ2-7 and V is TRBV6-2 or TRBV6-3; D not certain. The sequenced sample was CD4+ T cells from PBMCs. CDR3 coding DNA: TGTGCCAGCAGTACGGTTTTGTACGGGTACGAGCAGTACTTC. The encoded protein is CASSTVLYGYEQYF.